Below are 10 T cell receptor beta chains sequenced from a single sample in a study of post-analysis software for immune sequencing data. Overall study findings and caveats: Five or six TRBV segments were significantly more frequent in patients than in controls. TRBV5-6, TRBV5-1 and TRBV20-1 were among these segments.

The TCR beta cDNA libraries carried unique molecular identifiers. MiXCR, applied by TCRdb to the PCR reads, yields one record per CDR3 protein. The sample consists of hundreds of thousands of distinct CDR3 sequences, roughly 45% of them appearing once. These receptors' antigens are unknown. Sequencing used blood. The receptor set was obtained from a girl between 5 and 17 years old with multiple sclerosis.

This clonotype was seen more than once but under ten times. The gene calls are TRBV28 and TRBJ2-5; 7 bases line up with TRBD2. V lost 4 bases and J lost 2; bases outside the gene matches: 10. This CDR3 is 16 amino acids long. Looked up from germline, CDR1 is MDHEN and CDR2 is SYDVKM. The CDR3 sequence is CASSSPGGGEQETQYF. CDR3 nucleotides: TGTGCCAGCAGTTCGCCCGGCGGGGGAGAGCAAGAGACCCAGTACTTC.

This clonotype appeared a few times. The chain carries TRBV7-2 and TRBJ2-1, with TRBD2 matching over 10 bases. This CDR3 is built from 17 residues. V lost 3 bases, J lost 2 bases, and 7 bases stayed unmatched. Germline-derived CDR1 and CDR2 are SGHTA and FQGNSA. The chain's CDR3 is CASSLNPGLAAYNEQFF. The CDR3 DNA sequence: TGTGCCAGCAGCTTGAACCCCGGACTAGCGGCCTACAATGAGCAGTTCTTC.

With regard to this clonotype: One end of the junction does not line up with germline, which may come from a read error. The rearrangement joins TRBV29-1 to TRBJ1-2, with a possible D match to TRBD1 (5 bases). Germline V CDR1 and CDR2: SQVTM, ANQGSEA. The CDR3 covers 12 residues. CDR3 protein: CSVDSGTYGCTF. For the CDR3, the DNA is TGCAGCGTTGACTCGGGGACCTATGGCTGCACCTTC.

This clonotype was seen only a few times. V is TRBV12-3 or TRBV12-4 and J is TRBJ2-5; 10 nucleotides align to TRBD1. The J call is uncertain, as TRBJ2-7 better fits the DNA end. This CDR3 contains 13 residues. The DNA of the CDR3 is TGTGCCAGCAGTTGGGACAGGGGTGCCGAGCAGTACTTC. It codes for CASSWDRGAEQYF.

This clonotype showed up just a few times. This chain joins TRBV29-1 and TRBJ1-2; TRBD1 matches 7 bases. Germline V gives CDR1 SQVTM, CDR2 ANQGSEA. This CDR3 region has 12 residues. The V gene end was trimmed by 7 bases and the J gene end by 2 bases; junction bases not matched to a gene: 4. The CDR3 bases are TGCAGCGCCCCGACAGGGAACTATGGCTACACCTTC. As protein: CSAPTGNYGYTF.

In regard to this clonotype: A junction end diverges from the germline sequence, so it may reflect a read error. CDR3 amino acids: CASSQVVSYNEQFF. Written as DNA, the CDR3 is TGCGCCAGCAGTCAAGTAGTCTCCTACAATGAGCAGTTCTTC. This rearrangement joins TRBV4-1 to TRBJ2-1; D is undetermined. This CDR3 spans 14 amino acids. The germline CDR1 and CDR2 sequences are MGHRA and YSYEKL.

The chain recombines TRBV24-1 with TRBJ2-1; possible D gene TRBD2, 6 bases. This CDR3 region has 16 residues. Germline V gene data show CDR1 as KGHDR and CDR2 as SFDVKD. V was pared by 3 bases and J by 8 bases, with 19 bases between. The CDR3 spells CATSDGTLAWAYEQFF. CDR3 bases: TGTGCCACCAGTGATGGCACCCTAGCGTGGGCTTATGAGCAGTTCTTC.

For this clonotype: This may arise from a read error, as a much more abundant clone is one base away. The gene calls are TRBV29-1 and TRBJ2-7; D might be TRBD1 (7 bases). Trimming left V 4 bases short and J 12 bases short, with 25 bases between. The CDR3 length is 14 residues. CDR1 is SQVTM and CDR2 is ANQGSEA in the germline V gene. Here the CDR3 reads CSVVSWRDRNIRYF. CDR3 coding DNA: TGCAGCGTTGTATCCTGGAGGGACAGAAACATTCGGTACTTC.

This clonotype was counted a few times. The chain recombines TRBV20-1 with TRBJ2-7; 10 bases agree with TRBD2. The CDR3 has 15 amino acids. The V segment lost 3 bases and the J segment 2 bases; nucleotides outside the gene matches: 7. CDR1 and CDR2 (germline): DFQATT, SNEGSKA (reference sequence). The CDR3 loop is CSARALAGSTYEQYF. For the CDR3, the DNA is TGCAGTGCTAGGGCACTAGCGGGAAGCACCTACGAGCAGTACTTC.

The rearrangement links TRBV20-1 to TRBJ2-3, with 12 bases identical to TRBD2. The CDR3 is 15 residues long. The ends lost 2 bases at V and 3 bases at J; junction bases unmatched: 3. From germline, CDR1 is DFQATT and CDR2 SNEGSKA (reference sequence). CDR3 region: CSARSLAGGTDTQYF. The CDR3 region has the DNA TGCAGTGCTAGAAGCCTAGCGGGAGGGACAGATACGCAGTATTTT.